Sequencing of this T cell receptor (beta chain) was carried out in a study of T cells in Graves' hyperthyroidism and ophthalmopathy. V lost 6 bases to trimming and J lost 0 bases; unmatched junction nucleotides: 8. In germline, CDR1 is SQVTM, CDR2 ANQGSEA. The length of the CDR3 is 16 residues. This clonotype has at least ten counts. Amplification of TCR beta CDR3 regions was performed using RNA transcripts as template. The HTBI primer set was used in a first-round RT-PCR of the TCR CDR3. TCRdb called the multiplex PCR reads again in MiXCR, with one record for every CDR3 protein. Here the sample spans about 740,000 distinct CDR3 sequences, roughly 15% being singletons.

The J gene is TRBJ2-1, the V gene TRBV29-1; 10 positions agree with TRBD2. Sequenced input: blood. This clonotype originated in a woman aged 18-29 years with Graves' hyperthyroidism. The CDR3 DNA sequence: TGCAGCGTAGGGAGCGGGAGGGCGAGCTCCTACAATGAGCAGTTCTTC. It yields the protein CSVGSGRASSYNEQFF.